This TCR beta chain was obtained from a study of blood T cell repertoires in COVID-19. As for the study in general: Specimens from acute and convalescent COVID-19 originated in the United States, Italy and Spain. The analysed material was cDNA or gDNA that came from T cells, B-cell-depleted T cells, or PBMCs.

The length of the CDR3 is 13 residues. With 4 bases clipped from V and 4 bases from J, the junction kept 3 bases outside the gene matches. The germline V gene encodes CDR1 SNHLY and CDR2 FYNNEI. Followed longitudinally, the Seattle patients had been enrolled during active infection. Source study methods: Amplifying reference gene primers gave estimates of nucleated cell counts. This table comes from immunoSEQ multiplex PCR, and its TCRdb copy is limited to in-frame clones, with some not included. D and trimming come from the DNA, and the V and J calls and clone size come from that table. Of approximately 65,000 clones in the sample, 90% were seen once.

The genes are TRBV2 and TRBJ1-2; 7 bases line up with TRBD1. The specimen sequenced was peripheral blood. The TCR sequence derives from a man aged 50 or older with COVID-19, enrolled during active disease. This CDR3 is CASSADRVYGYTF. In DNA form, the CDR3 reads TGTGCCAGCAGTGCCGACAGGGTCTATGGCTACACCTTC.